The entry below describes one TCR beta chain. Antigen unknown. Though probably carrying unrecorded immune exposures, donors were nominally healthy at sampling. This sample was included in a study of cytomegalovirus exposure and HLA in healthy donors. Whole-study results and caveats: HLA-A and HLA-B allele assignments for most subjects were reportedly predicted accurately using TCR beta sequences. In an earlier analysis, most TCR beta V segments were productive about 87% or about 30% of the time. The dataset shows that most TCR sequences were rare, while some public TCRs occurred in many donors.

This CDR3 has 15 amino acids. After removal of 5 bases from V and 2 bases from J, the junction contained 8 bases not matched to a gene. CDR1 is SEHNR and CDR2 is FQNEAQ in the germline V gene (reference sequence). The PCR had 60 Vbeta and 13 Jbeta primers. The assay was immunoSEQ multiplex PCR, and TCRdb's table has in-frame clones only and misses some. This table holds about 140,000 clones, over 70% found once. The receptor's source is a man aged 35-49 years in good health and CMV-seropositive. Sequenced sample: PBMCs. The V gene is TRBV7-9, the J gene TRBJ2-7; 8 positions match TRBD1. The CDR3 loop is CASSVNRGAPYEQYF. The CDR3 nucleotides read TGTGCCAGCAGCGTAAACAGGGGGGCTCCCTACGAGCAGTACTTC.